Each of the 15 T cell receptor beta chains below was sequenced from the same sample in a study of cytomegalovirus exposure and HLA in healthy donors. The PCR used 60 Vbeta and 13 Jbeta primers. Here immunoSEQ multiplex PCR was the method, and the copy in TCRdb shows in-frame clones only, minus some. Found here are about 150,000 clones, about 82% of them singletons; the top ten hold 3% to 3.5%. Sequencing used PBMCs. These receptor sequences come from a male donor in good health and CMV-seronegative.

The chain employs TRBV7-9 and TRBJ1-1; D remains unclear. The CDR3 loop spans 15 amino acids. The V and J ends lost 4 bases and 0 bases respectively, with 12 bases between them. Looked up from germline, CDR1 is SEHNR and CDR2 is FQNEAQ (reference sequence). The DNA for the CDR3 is TGTGCCAGCAGCTACGGAATGGGCCTGAACACTGAAGCTTTCTTT. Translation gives CASSYGMGLNTEAFF.

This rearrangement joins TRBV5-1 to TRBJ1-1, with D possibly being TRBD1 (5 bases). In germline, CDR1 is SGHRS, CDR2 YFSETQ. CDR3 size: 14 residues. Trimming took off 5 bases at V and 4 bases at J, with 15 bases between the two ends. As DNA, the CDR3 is TGCGCCAGCAGGGACACCTCCCAGGGCACTGAAGCTTTCTTT. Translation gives CASRDTSQGTEAFF.

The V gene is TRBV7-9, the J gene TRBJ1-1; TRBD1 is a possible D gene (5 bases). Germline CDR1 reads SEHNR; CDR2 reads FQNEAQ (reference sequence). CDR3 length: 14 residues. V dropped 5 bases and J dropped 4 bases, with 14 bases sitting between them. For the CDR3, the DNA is TGTGCCAGCAGCCCCGGCGGGAGGGGCACTGAAGCTTTCTTT. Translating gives CASSPGGRGTEAFF.

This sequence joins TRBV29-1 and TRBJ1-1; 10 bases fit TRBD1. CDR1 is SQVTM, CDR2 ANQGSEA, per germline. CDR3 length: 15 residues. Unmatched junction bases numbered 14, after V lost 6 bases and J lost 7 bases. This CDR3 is CSVPGQGLSEGEAFF. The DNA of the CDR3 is TGCAGCGTGCCGGGACAGGGGTTATCGGAGGGTGAAGCTTTCTTT.

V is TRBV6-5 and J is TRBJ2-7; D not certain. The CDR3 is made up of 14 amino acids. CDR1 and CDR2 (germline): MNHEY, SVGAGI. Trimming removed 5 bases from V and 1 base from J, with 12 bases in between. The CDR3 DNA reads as TGTGCCAGCAGTCCCGAACCGAGTTCCTACGAGCAGTACTTC. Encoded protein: CASSPEPSSYEQYF.

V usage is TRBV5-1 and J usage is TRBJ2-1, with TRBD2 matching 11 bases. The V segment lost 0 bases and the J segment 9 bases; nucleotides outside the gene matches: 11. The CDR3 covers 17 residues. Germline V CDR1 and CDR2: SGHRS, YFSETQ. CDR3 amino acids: CASSLELAGGQPVEQFF. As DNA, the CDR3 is TGCGCCAGCAGCTTGGAGCTAGCGGGGGGCCAGCCCGTTGAGCAGTTCTTC.

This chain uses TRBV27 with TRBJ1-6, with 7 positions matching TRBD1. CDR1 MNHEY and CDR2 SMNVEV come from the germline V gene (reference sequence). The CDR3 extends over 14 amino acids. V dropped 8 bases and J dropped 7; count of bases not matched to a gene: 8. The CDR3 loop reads CASGRGTANSPLHF. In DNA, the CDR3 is TGTGCCAGCGGACGTGGGACAGCCAATTCACCCCTCCACTTT.

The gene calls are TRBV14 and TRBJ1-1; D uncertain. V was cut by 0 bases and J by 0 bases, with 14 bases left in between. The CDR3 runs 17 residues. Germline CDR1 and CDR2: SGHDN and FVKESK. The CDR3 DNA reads TGTGCCAGCAGCCAAGATGCGAACTTCCCATTGAACACTGAAGCTTTCTTT. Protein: CASSQDANFPLNTEAFF.

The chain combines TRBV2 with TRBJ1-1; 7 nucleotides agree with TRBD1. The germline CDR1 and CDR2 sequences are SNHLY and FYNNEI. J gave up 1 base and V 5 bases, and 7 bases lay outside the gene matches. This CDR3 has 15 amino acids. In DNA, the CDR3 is TGTGCCAGCAGTCCTCAGACAGGGAGGAACACTGAAGCTTTCTTT. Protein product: CASSPQTGRNTEAFF.

CDR3 residues: CASSPRGVMGTEAFF. DNA of the CDR3: TGTGCCAGCAGCCCACGGGGGGTTATGGGCACTGAAGCTTTCTTT. V is TRBV13 and J is TRBJ1-1, with D possibly matching TRBD1 (5 bases). The V end was cut by 5 bases, the J end by 4 bases, with 17 bases between. The CDR3 contains 15 residues. The germline V gene encodes CDR1 PRHDT and CDR2 FYEKMQ (reference sequence).

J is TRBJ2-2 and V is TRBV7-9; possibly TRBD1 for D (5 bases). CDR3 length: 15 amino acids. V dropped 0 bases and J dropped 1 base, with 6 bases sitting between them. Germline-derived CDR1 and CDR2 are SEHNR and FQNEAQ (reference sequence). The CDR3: CASSLAGQNTGELFF. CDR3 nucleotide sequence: TGTGCCAGCAGCTTAGCCGGACAGAACACCGGGGAGCTGTTTTTT.

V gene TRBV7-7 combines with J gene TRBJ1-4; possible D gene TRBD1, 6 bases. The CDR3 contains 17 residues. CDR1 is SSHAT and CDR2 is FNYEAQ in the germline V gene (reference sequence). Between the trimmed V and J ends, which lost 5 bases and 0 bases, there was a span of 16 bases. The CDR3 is CASSHRTALSTNEKLFF. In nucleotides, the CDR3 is TGTGCCAGCAGCCACCGGACAGCCCTCTCAACTAATGAAAAACTGTTTTTT.

CDR3 loop: CASSPLRSSGGGNTGELFF. DNA of the CDR3: TGTGCCAGCAGCCCCCTGAGGTCCAGCGGGGGGGGGAACACCGGGGAGCTGTTTTTT. The chain joins TRBV4-2 to TRBJ2-2, with TRBD2 identical over 10 bases. Germline V lookup: CDR1 LGHNA, CDR2 YNFKEQ. The V gene end was trimmed by 4 bases and the J gene end by 1 base; junction bases not matched to a gene: 12. This CDR3 comprises 19 residues.

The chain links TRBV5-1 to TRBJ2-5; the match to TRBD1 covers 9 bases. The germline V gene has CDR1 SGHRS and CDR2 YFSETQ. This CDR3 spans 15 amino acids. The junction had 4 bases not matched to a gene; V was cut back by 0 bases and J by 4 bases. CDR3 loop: CASSLALDRGETQYF. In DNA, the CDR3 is TGCGCCAGCAGCTTGGCCTTGGACAGGGGAGAGACCCAGTACTTC. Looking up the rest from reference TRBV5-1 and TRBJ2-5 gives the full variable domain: KAGVTQTPRYLIKTRGQQVTLSCSPISGHRSVSWYQQTPGQGLQFLFEYFSETQRNKGNFPGRFSGRQFSNSRSEMNVSTLELGDSALYLCASSLALDRGETQYFGPGTRLLVL.

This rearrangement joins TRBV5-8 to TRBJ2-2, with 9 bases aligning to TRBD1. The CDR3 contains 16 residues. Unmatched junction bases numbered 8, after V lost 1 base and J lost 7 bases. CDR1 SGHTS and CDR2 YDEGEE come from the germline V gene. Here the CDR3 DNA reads TGTGCCAGCAGCTTGTGGGGACAGGGTCGATTCGGGGAGCTGTTTTTT. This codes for CASSLWGQGRFGELFF.